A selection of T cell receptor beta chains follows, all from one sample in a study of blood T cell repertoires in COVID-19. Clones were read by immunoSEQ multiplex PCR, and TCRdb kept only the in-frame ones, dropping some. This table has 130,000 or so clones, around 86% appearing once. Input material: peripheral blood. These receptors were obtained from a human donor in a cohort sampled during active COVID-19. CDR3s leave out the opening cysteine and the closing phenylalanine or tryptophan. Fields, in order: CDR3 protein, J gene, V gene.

ASRSSGQLNQETQY	TRBJ2-5	TRBV19
ASSRGNEQY	TRBJ2-7	TRBV11-2
ASSQSWREAHTDTQY	TRBJ2-3	TRBV7-2
ASSQGRQETQY	TRBJ2-5	TRBV4-1
ASSLNSGRLGTGELF	TRBJ2-2	TRBV3-1/TRBV3-2
ASSPTGFSGPNYGYT	TRBJ1-2	TRBV5-1
ASSGQGVNTGELF	TRBJ2-2	TRBV9
ASSQQAEFEAF	TRBJ1-1	TRBV4-2
ASSLIQGFGEDTQY	TRBJ2-3	TRBV3-1/TRBV3-2
ASSGGRAGNEQF	TRBJ2-1	TRBV2
ASSYSQRSQY	TRBJ2-3	TRBV6-2/TRBV6-3
ASSINSGGNGYT	TRBJ1-2	TRBV19
ASSPRLANTGELF	TRBJ2-2	TRBV18
ASTAGIENTGELF	TRBJ2-2	TRBV2
ASSQGLGTSATDTQY	TRBJ2-3	TRBV4-1
ASSEWLAGENEQF	TRBJ2-1	TRBV2
ASSLGTTITDTQY	TRBJ2-3	TRBV5-1
ASSPRNGGMSGSNQPQH	TRBJ1-5	TRBV4-1